This T cell receptor (beta chain) was sequenced during a study of T-cell reconstitution after alpha-beta-depleted transplantation in children. For this clonotype: Its specificity is unknown.

Unique molecular identifiers tagged the TCRbeta library. Each CDR3 protein gets one entry after TCRdb re-called the PCR reads with MiXCR. The sample records a few hundred thousand distinct CDR3 sequences, approximately 41% being singletons. The study's findings and limits: At around two months after transplant, the alpha-beta T cells were reportedly derived from several hundred expanded clones that came from non-depleted graft cells.

The sample in question was PBMCs, obtained before TCRalphabeta/CD19-depleted stem cell transplant. The clonotype originates from a girl aged 2-10 years with aplastic anemia, due to receive a stem cell transplant.

The CDR3 DNA reads TGCGCCAGCAGCTCCGATAGCGGGGGGGCCGGGGAGCTGTTTTTT. The encoded protein is CASSSDSGGAGELFF. The V and J genes are TRBV5-1 and TRBJ2-2, with TRBD2 matching over 11 bases. The V segment lost 3 bases and the J segment 6 bases; nucleotides outside the gene matches: 4. Per germline, CDR1 SGHRS and CDR2 YFSETQ. The CDR3 consists of 15 residues.